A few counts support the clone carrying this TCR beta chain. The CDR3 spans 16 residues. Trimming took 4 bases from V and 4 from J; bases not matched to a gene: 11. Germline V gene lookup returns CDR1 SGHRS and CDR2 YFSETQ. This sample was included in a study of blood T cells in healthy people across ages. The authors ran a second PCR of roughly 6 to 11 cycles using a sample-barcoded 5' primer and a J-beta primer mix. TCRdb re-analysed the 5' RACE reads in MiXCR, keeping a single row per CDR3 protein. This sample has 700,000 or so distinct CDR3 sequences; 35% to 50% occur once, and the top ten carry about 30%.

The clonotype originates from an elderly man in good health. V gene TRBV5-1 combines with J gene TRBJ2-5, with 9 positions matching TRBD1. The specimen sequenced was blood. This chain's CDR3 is CASSPTGTGKRETQYF. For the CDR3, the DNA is TGCGCCAGCAGCCCAACCGGGACAGGGAAAAGAGAGACCCAGTACTTC.